One and the same sample provided the 18 T cell receptor beta chains below, sequenced in a study of blood T cells in healthy people across ages. A second 7 to 11 cycle PCR used barcoded and J-beta primers. TCRdb recomputed calls from the 5' RACE reads with MiXCR, one row per CDR3 protein. Of about 1,400,000 distinct CDR3 sequences in the sample, approximately 59% were seen once. Specimen: blood. The receptors originated from a man between 18 and 29 years old in good health.

The chain couples TRBV14 to TRBJ2-3; D uncertain. The CDR3 spans 15 residues. The V gene lost 6 bases and the J gene lost 4 bases, with 17 bases spanning the gap. CDR1 and CDR2 (germline): SGHDN, FVKESK. In nucleotides, the CDR3 is TGTGCCAGCAGAAGGGCCGGGCAGGATCCAGATACGCAGTATTTT. This codes for CASRRAGQDPDTQYF.

This clonotype came up a few times. Its ends do not fully match the called genes, so a read error is possible. V is TRBV6-2 or TRBV6-3 and J is TRBJ2-5; 9 bases line up with TRBD2. CDR1 and CDR2 from the germline V gene are MNHEY and SVGEGT. This CDR3 has 16 residues. Here the CDR3 reads CASSNSGSTSGETQYF. DNA for the CDR3: TGTGCCAGCAGTAACTCGGGGTCGACTAGCGGAGAGACCCAGTACTTC.

This clonotype was detected only once. The chain has TRBV6-1 and TRBJ1-1; D call uncertain. The germline V gene has CDR1 MNHNS and CDR2 SASEGT. V lost 3 bases and J 5 bases, leaving 16 bases between the germline ends. This CDR3 has 15 amino acids. The DNA for the CDR3 is TGTGCCAGCAGTGAGGGTATTGGGTCCGGGACTGAAGCTTTCTTT. It is translated as CASSEGIGSGTEAFF.

This clonotype is medium-sized. CDR3 sequence (DNA): TGCGCCAGCAGCCATGAGGGGCCCGGGGGTAGTGAAAAACTGTTTTTT. Its protein is CASSHEGPGGSEKLFF. The chain has TRBV4-3 and TRBJ1-4, with D perhaps matching TRBD1 (5 bases). Per the germline V gene, CDR1 is LGHNA and CDR2 is YSLEER. This CDR3 is built from 16 residues. Trimming removed 3 bases from V and 7 bases from J, with 18 bases in between.

V usage is TRBV20-1 and J usage is TRBJ2-1, with 12 bases identical to TRBD2. The CDR3 has 14 residues. Trimming took 0 bases from V and 9 from J; bases not matched to a gene: 3. Germline V gene lookup returns CDR1 DFQATT and CDR2 SNEGSKA (reference sequence). CDR3 amino acids: CSARDRLAGVEQFF. The CDR3, as DNA: TGCAGTGCTAGAGATCGACTAGCGGGGGTTGAGCAGTTCTTC.

This clonotype appeared a few times. The V gene is TRBV10-3, the J gene TRBJ2-5; 9 bases agree with TRBD2. The V gene end was trimmed by 2 bases and the J gene end by 13 bases; junction bases not matched to a gene: 5. Germline CDR1 reads ENHRY; CDR2 reads SYGVKD. The CDR3 has 12 residues. DNA for the CDR3: TGTGCCATCAGTGAGCCCCTAGCGGGACCGTACTTC. Translating gives CAISEPLAGPYF.

V is TRBV7-9 and J is TRBJ2-7; D remains ambiguous. The CDR3 has 14 residues. CDR1 and CDR2 (germline): SEHNR, FQNEAQ (reference sequence). V dropped 5 bases and J dropped 1 base, with 12 bases sitting between them. The CDR3 nucleotides are TGTGCCAGCAGCGTACCGAGCGAGTCCTACGAGCAGTACTTC. Its translation is CASSVPSESYEQYF.

J is TRBJ1-1 and V is TRBV6-2 or TRBV6-3; D not resolved. V shed 3 bases and J shed 1 base, with 6 bases lying between them. Germline V gene data show CDR1 as MNHEY and CDR2 as SVGEGT. The CDR3 totals 13 residues. The DNA for the CDR3 is TGTGCCAGCAGTTATGCGACGAACACTGAAGCTTTCTTT. Translating it yields CASSYATNTEAFF.

J is TRBJ1-6 and V is TRBV4-2; D not resolved. V lost 1 base, J lost 0 bases, and 7 bases lay in between. The CDR3 spans 16 residues. Germline CDR1 LGHNA, CDR2 YNFKEQ. The CDR3 nucleotides are TGTGCCAGCAGCCAAGGGGTGAGCTCCTATAATTCACCCCTCCACTTT. This codes for CASSQGVSSYNSPLHF.

This chain uses TRBV7-9 with TRBJ2-1; 13 nucleotides align to TRBD2. The J segment lost 10 bases and the V segment lost 5 bases, leaving 11 bases of the junction unmatched. The CDR3 is made up of 16 amino acids. Germline V gene lookup returns CDR1 SEHNR and CDR2 FQNEAQ (reference sequence). The CDR3: CASSASGTSGNREQFF. DNA for the CDR3: TGTGCCAGCAGCGCCTCAGGGACTAGCGGGAACCGCGAGCAGTTCTTC.

The chain combines TRBV20-1 with TRBJ2-5; 8 bases fit TRBD2. The germline gives CDR1 DFQATT, CDR2 SNEGSKA (reference sequence). After removal of 4 bases from V and 2 bases from J, the junction contained 15 bases not matched to a gene. The CDR3 loop spans 17 amino acids. CDR3 coding DNA: TGCAGTGCTACGCAGCATAGCGGGGCAACTGATCAAGAGACCCAGTACTTC. It yields the protein CSATQHSGATDQETQYF.

This chain links TRBV25-1 with TRBJ2-1; D is unclear. The V gene's germline CDR1 is MGHDK and CDR2 SYGVNS. With 3 bases removed from V and 6 bases from J, the gap between germline ends came to 6 bases. The CDR3 contains 12 residues. The CDR3 nucleotides are TGTGCCAGCAGTGATGGGGTCAATGAGCAGTTCTTC. Translated, it gives CASSDGVNEQFF.

The chain couples TRBV10-2 to TRBJ2-4; D is undetermined. The germline V gene encodes CDR1 WSHSY and CDR2 SAAADI. Trimming left V 7 bases short and J 3 bases short, with 10 bases between. The CDR3 consists of 13 residues. The CDR3 DNA reads TGCGCCAGCAAAGGTCTTAGCAAAAACATTCAGTACTTC. This sequence encodes CASKGLSKNIQYF.

This clonotype was counted between two and nine times. The V and J genes are TRBV5-1 and TRBJ2-1, with 11 bases aligning to TRBD2. The V and J ends lost 4 bases and 4 bases, in that order; junction bases with no gene match: 7. Germline V gives CDR1 SGHRS, CDR2 YFSETQ. The CDR3 consists of 16 residues. This chain's CDR3 is CASSPMASGGYNEQFF. The CDR3 bases are TGCGCCAGCAGCCCCATGGCTAGCGGGGGGTACAATGAGCAGTTCTTC. The full variable domain, rest sourced from reference TRBV5-1 and TRBJ2-1, is KAGVTQTPRYLIKTRGQQVTLSCSPISGHRSVSWYQQTPGQGLQFLFEYFSETQRNKGNFPGRFSGRQFSNSRSEMNVSTLELGDSALYLCASSPMASGGYNEQFFGPGTRLTVL.

This clonotype appeared a few times. J is TRBJ2-1 and V is TRBV10-3; D possibly uses TRBD1 or TRBD2 (5 bases each). Looked up from germline, CDR1 is ENHRY and CDR2 is SYGVKD. V was clipped by 6 bases and J by 4 bases, with 16 bases between them. This CDR3 region has 15 residues. CDR3 region: CAISGSGPHYNEQFF. For the CDR3, the DNA is TGTGCCATCAGCGGTTCGGGGCCGCATTACAATGAGCAGTTCTTC.

Comments on this clonotype: The junction and the germline gene differ at one end; a read error may be behind it. The V call is TRBV20-1, the J call TRBJ2-5, with unresolved D. Germline values: CDR1 DFQATT, CDR2 SNEGSKA (reference sequence). The CDR3 loop spans 13 amino acids. The CDR3 is CSAGDLTQETQYF. CDR3 nucleotides: TGCAGTGCTGGAGACCTAACTCAAGAGACCCAGTACTTC.

Only a few counts were recorded for this clonotype. This chain links TRBV27 with TRBJ1-2; no reliable D call. The germline gives CDR1 MNHEY, CDR2 SMNVEV (reference sequence). The CDR3 has 12 amino acids. V was cut by 10 bases and J by 4 bases, with 13 bases left in between. This CDR3 is CATMGMGYGYTF. CDR3 nucleotides: TGTGCCACCATGGGGATGGGCTATGGCTACACCTTC.

The V call is TRBV2, the J call TRBJ2-1; TRBD1 agrees at 7 bases. V lost 7 bases to trimming and J lost 4 bases; unmatched junction nucleotides: 10. The CDR3 covers 15 residues. CDR1 and CDR2 from the germline V gene are SNHLY and FYNNEI. This chain's CDR3 is CASKDREDIYNEQFF. The DNA for the CDR3 is TGTGCCAGCAAAGACAGGGAAGATATTTACAATGAGCAGTTCTTC.